This T cell receptor beta chain was obtained from a study of T cell responses to AZD1222 COVID-19 vaccine. Study-level findings and limits: In a largely white British group with more females than males, clonal diversity was possibly underestimated. The repertoires were collected only after the peak T cell response.

The germline CDR1 and CDR2 sequences are SQVTM and ANQGSEA. V was trimmed by 4 bases and J by 5 bases, leaving 8 bases between them. The CDR3 sequence is 12 residues long. Points on this clone: Its antigen remains unidentified.

Sequencing used immunoSEQ multiplex PCR; TCRdb keeps in-frame clones, though not all of them. This table has about 150,000 clones, roughly nine tenths appearing once. Specimen: peripheral blood, collected on day 0 of MenACWY control vaccination. The chain has TRBV29-1 and TRBJ1-4, with D hard to call. The source of this sequence is an adult in good health. CDR3 region: CSVVLENEKLFF. The CDR3 nucleotides read TGCAGCGTTGTATTGGAAAATGAAAAACTGTTTTTT.